This T cell receptor beta chain comes out of a study of human T cells and chemical hapten exposure. Overall study context: Enrolled patients were predominantly female and had alopecia areata, totalis or universalis. Among samples, TCR yields varied mainly because of small differences in pooled library volume.

TCRdb re-called the RACE reads with MiXCR, one entry per CDR3 protein. This sample has approximately 100,000 distinct CDR3 sequences, with 12% found just once. Specified time point: pre-sensitization, week 0. As to treatment: therapeutic diphenylcyclopropenone sensitization with weekly scalp DPC. Study-wide findings and caveats: TCRs whose frequency exceeded 1 in 1000 remained the same following DPC sensitization. Expanded TCR counts at PT1 went up together with patch test score, a positive correlation.

This clonotype was detected only a few times. Antigen specificity is unknown. The CDR3 runs 16 residues. Unmatched junction bases numbered 15, after V lost 7 bases and J lost 6 bases. Germline values: CDR1 SGHAT, CDR2 FQNNGV. This sequence originates from a woman in her fifties or sixties with alopecia areata. Some clones in this sample may be carry-over from other donors' samples. The chain links TRBV11-2 to TRBJ2-3, with TRBD1 identical over 8 bases. Sequenced material: whole blood, taken in connection with sensitization to the hapten diphenylcyclopropenone (DPC). CDR3 residues: CASTRSTGVGSDTQYF. CDR3 coding DNA: TGTGCCAGCACCCGCTCGACAGGGGTGGGGTCCGATACGCAGTATTTT.